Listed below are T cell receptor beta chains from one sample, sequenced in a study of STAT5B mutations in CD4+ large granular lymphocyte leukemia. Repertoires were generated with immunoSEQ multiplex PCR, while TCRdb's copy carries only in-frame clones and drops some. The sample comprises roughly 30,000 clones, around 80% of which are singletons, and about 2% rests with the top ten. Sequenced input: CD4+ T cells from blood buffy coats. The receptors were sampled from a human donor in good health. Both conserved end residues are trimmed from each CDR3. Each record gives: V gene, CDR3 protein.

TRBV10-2 ASSVRGQGSYEQY
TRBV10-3 AGGSEREIGEQY
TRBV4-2 ASSQGITGELF
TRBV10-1 ASSGPGSYEQY
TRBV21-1 ASSKENSPGNTIY
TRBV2 ASSSRTGSNEKLF
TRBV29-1 SATGGYEQY
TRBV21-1 ASSKVYGSNTGELF
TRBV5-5 ASSADLSGYQETQY
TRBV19 ASTGTGNRFGTDTQY
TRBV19 ASSIGPVLGTEAF
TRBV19 ASSTQRNTEAF
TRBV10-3 AISDTDRASPYGYT
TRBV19 ASSIDTRDYEQY
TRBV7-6 ASSLDPANTEAF
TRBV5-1 ASSPSTHRAGEQY
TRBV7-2 ASSLAPGQGYSGANVLT
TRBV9 ASSVAPGLAGETQY
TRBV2 ASSADIMNTEAF
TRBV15 ATSRELQVTGELF
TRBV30 AWSFPREQF
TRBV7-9 ASSLIGAADTQY
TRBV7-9 ASSPDSPYNEQF
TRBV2 ASSGQGPRQPQH
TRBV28 ASSLNPDRPKGYT
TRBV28 ASSLLGGNLSGGYT
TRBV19 ASSRGQEGWYTEAF
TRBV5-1 ASSLEGRFEAF
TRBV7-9 ASSLPNRGTAGNYGYT
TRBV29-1 SVGDSDSGNTIY
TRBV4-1 ASSHAGSNNQPQH
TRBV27 ASSPNRERGWVVSPLH
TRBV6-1 ASSEVRGVGYT
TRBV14 ASSQAPGRGLGNYGYT
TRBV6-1 ASSERGGGGDTQY
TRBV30 AWSLRLGTNEKLF
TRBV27 ASSLKAGWANVLT
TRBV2 ASSGGALEKLF
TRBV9 ASSRLAGGVSYEQY
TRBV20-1 SGAGPYGYT
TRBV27 ASSGHRTSQTYEQY
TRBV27 ASSLGGSNTGELF